This TCR beta chain was observed in a study of beta chain features in type 1 diabetes (dated by TCRdb to the late 2010s). Study-wide context: Mean age, gender distribution, total cell number and subset yield did not differ between patients and healthy donors. In the study, TCRB repertoires of sorted circulating CD4+ T cell subsets from recently diagnosed type 1 diabetes patients were compared with those of matched healthy donors. Naive and central memory subsets were obtained from all 30 or so donors, but regulatory and stem cell-like memory subsets were isolated from only 8 patients and about 8 healthy donors. A total of approximately 110,000,000 sorted cells were examined across all samples, and a strong correlation was observed between cell number per subset and RNA yield.

As regards this clone: This clone's antigen is unknown. Base qualities are not at hand, and no much larger clone is one base apart.

The entire isolated RNA was reverse transcribed using the High Capacity cDNA Reverse Transcription Kit, and thus expressed TCRB transcripts were sequenced. Deep immunoSEQ sequencing was performed on naive, central memory and regulatory T cell samples, with an average of about 3.6 million total reads per sample. Sorted cells were lysed in RLT buffer, and RNA was extracted using DNase-treated RNeasy Micro or Mini kits according to cell number. Each cell subset was processed separately to prevent cross-contamination, with patient and healthy donor samples processed together. The immunoSEQ multiplex PCR was used to amplify TCRB sequences from cDNA, generating 87-bp fragments that spanned the CDR3 region. Amplicons were sequenced on the Illumina HiSeq platform. For the original study's pipeline: PCR bias was computationally corrected using synthetic template baselines, reads within Hamming distance 2 were collapsed, and singletons that could not be merged were discarded. Reads were aligned against IMGT so that V, D and J genes, CDR3 length and insertions or deletions at six rearrangement sites could be assigned. Within each subset, clonotype counts were normalized to sorted cell number, and only after that were true diversity and Gini coefficients computed with the tcR R package. The overlap coefficient, calculated on TCRB nucleotide sequences, was used to measure repertoire sharing. TCRdb mirrors the immuneACCESS table, restricted to in-frame sequences. Some clones are absent from its copies; in checked studies, under half trace to an unresolved V gene, and the reason for the others is unknown. The V and J calls and the clone size are those of that table, but D and trimming were determined from the DNA. The sample table holds fewer than 65,000 clones, of which roughly 60% were seen once. The biggest ten clones account for roughly 2.4% of the sample.

What the research found in general, with its limitations: Patients with type 1 diabetes made fewer insertions and deleted more nucleotides at VDJ recombination sites, implying thymic rearrangement abnormalities. PCR may preferentially amplify shorter templates, but because patient and control samples were amplified and corrected together, any resulting skew would affect both groups equally. In all four CD4+ subsets, TCRB CDR3 length was moderately but significantly shorter in type 1 diabetes patients. Sequencing cDNA rather than genomic DNA could over-represent highly expressing activated cells, although activation and CD3 levels did not differ between groups. HLA sub-analyses involved small numbers of individuals, so any influence of HLA type on TCRB rearrangement remained unresolved. The naive, central memory and regulatory TCRB repertoires appeared to resemble one another more closely among patients than among healthy donors.

A single peripheral blood draw of 95 to 150 mL on average was collected from each donor into heparinised tubes. A BD FACSAria II was used to sort naive, central memory, regulatory and stem cell-like memory CD4+ T cells with a panel that included CD45RO, CCR7, CD25, CD127, CD95 and CD27. A purity above 98% was achieved for all sorted populations. PBMCs were isolated immediately by Lymphoprep density gradient centrifugation and stained directly without culture. Samples were stained and sorted in pairs, with one healthy donor and one patient per experiment, so that batch effects were minimized. From its cysteine to its phenylalanine, the CDR3 spans 12 amino acids. Only the CDR3 region is kept as DNA, spanning 36 bases read in frame from base 1. CDR1 is given as SGHDT and CDR2 as YYEEEE, both from the germline V gene. V and J are truncated by 5 bases and 2 bases respectively, leaving an intervening sequence of 7 bases.

The sequence links TRBV5-6 to TRBJ1-2, with TRBD1 perhaps the D gene, on 5 matching bases. The source material was Tregs from blood. What this sample's cell subset or site label stands for: regulatory CD4+ T cells. The receptor's source is a woman under 30 in good health. The sequence in DNA is TGTGCCAGCAGAGACAGCAACTATGGCTACACCTTC. Translation gives CASRDSNYGYTF.